Presented here are 3 T cell receptor beta chains from one specimen sequenced in a study of blood T cell repertoires in COVID-19. The protocol was immunoSEQ multiplex PCR, while the TCRdb copy is restricted to in-frame clones and leaves out a portion. The sample consists of about 50,000 clones, 70% to 85% of them appearing once. Sequencing was performed on peripheral blood. All receptors come from a man in his 60s with acute or convalescent COVID-19.

The chain is built from TRBV7-3 and TRBJ2-1; 8 bases map to TRBD2. Trimming took 1 base from V and 5 from J; bases not matched to a gene: 1. Per the germline V gene, CDR1 is SGHTA and CDR2 is FQGTGA. This CDR3 has 14 amino acids. Here the CDR3 DNA reads TGTGCCAGCAGCTTAATCGGGGGGGACAATGAGCAGTTCTTC. Translated, it gives CASSLIGGDNEQFF.

This clone was observed a handful of times. The gene calls are TRBV4-1 and TRBJ1-1, with D possibly being TRBD1 (5 bases). This CDR3 contains 15 residues. Germline V gene lookup returns CDR1 MGHRA and CDR2 YSYEKL. V lost 0 bases and J 1 base, leaving 9 bases between the germline ends. DNA for the CDR3: TGCGCCAGCAGCCAAGAGGGGCACAGGAACACTGAAGCTTTCTTT. Encoded protein: CASSQEGHRNTEAFF.

J is TRBJ1-2 and V is TRBV28, with D maybe TRBD1 (5 bases). Looked up from germline, CDR1 is MDHEN and CDR2 is SYDVKM. Trimming left V 7 bases short and J 4 bases short, with 10 bases between. This CDR3 region has 12 residues. This CDR3 reads CASNQDIYGYTF. The CDR3 coding sequence is TGTGCCAGCAACCAGGACATCTATGGCTACACCTTC.